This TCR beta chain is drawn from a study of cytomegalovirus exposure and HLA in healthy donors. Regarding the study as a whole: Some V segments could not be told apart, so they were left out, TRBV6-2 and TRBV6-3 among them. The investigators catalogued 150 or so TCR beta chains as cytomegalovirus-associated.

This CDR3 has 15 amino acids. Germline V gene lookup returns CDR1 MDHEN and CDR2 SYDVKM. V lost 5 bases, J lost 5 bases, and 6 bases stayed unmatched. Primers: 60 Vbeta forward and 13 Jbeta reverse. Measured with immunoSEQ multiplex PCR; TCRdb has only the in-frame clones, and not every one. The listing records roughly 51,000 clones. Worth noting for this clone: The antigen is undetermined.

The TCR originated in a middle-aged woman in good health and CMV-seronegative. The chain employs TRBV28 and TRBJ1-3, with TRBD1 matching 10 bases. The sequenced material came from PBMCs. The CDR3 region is CASSLPGQGRNTIYF. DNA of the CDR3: TGTGCCAGCAGTCTCCCGGGACAGGGGAGAAACACCATATATTTT.